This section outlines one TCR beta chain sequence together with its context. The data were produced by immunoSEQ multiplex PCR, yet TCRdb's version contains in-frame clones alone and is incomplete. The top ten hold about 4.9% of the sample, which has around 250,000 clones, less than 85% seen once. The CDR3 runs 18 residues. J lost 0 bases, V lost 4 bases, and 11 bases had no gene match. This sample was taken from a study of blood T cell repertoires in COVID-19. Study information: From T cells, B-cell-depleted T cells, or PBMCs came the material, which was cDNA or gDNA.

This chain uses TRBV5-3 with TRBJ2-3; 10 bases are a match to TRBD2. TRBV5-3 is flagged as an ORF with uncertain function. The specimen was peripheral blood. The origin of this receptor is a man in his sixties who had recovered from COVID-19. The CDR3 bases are TGTGCCAGAAGCCCTCTAGCGGGAGAGCCTACTAGCACAGATACGCAGTATTTT. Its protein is CARSPLAGEPTSTDTQYF.